These 30 T cell receptor beta chains came from one sample sequenced in a study of identifying expanded T cells in peripheral blood. Assay: immunoSEQ multiplex PCR; the TCRdb copy retains only in-frame clones and omits some. The table records 100,000 or so clones, roughly 89% of them present only once. Sequencing input: blood. The origin of the receptors is a person between 18 and 70 years old in good health.

The chain employs TRBV11-2 and TRBJ1-1, with no clear D. This CDR3 spans 14 amino acids. Trimming shortened V by 5 bases and J by 2 bases, and 12 bases separated the two germline ends. Per the germline V gene, CDR1 is SGHAT and CDR2 is FQNNGV. For the CDR3, the DNA is TGTGCCAGCAGCCCTTGGACGGTTAACACTGAAGCTTTCTTT. Translation: CASSPWTVNTEAFF.

This clone was found a few times. A read error may account for a junction end that differs from germline. The gene calls are TRBV7-2 and TRBJ2-1; possibly TRBD2 for D (6 bases). The germline gives CDR1 SGHTA, CDR2 FQGNSA. The CDR3 is 8 residues long. The CDR3 region is CASSPGVF. Written as DNA, the CDR3 is TGTGCCAGCAGCCCGGGGGTCTTC.

This clone has more than one count but fewer than ten. The germline gene is not matched at one end of the junction; a read error may be the cause. The chain couples TRBV7-9 to TRBJ1-2, with D perhaps matching TRBD1 (6 bases). The CDR3 runs to 10 residues. Per germline, CDR1 SEHNR and CDR2 FQNEAQ (reference sequence). As DNA, the CDR3 is TGTGCCAGCAGCTCCGGACAGACGCGCTTC. Its protein is CASSSGQTRF.

The rearrangement joins TRBV5-4 to TRBJ1-2; D is perhaps TRBD1 (5 bases). The CDR3 spans 13 residues. Germline CDR1 and CDR2: SGHNT and YYREEE (reference sequence). Trimming left V 4 bases short and J 3 bases short, with 10 bases between. The CDR3 here is CASSQGEDYGYTF. CDR3 DNA sequence: TGTGCCAGCAGCCAAGGGGAGGACTATGGCTACACCTTC.

Here the CDR3 reads CASSTTGGRDTQYF. The DNA of the CDR3 is TGTGCCAGCAGTACTACGGGGGGGCGTGATACGCAGTATTTT. This chain connects TRBV28 to TRBJ2-3; TRBD2 aligns across 8 bases. CDR3 length: 14 amino acids. Germline V gene data show CDR1 as MDHEN and CDR2 as SYDVKM. Losses at the gene ends were 5 bases for V and 6 bases for J; bases not matched to a gene: 7.

The rearrangement links TRBV19 to TRBJ2-1; unclear D gene. V was trimmed by 6 bases and J by 7 bases, leaving 13 bases between them. Germline V CDR1 and CDR2: LNHDA, SQIVND (reference sequence). The CDR3 is 13 amino acids. This chain's CDR3 is CASSMSRLNEQFF. Here the CDR3 DNA reads TGTGCCAGTAGCATGTCGCGCTTAAATGAGCAGTTCTTC.

The chain combines TRBV10-2 with TRBJ2-2; a possible D gene is TRBD2 (5 bases). The CDR3 is 11 residues long. Between the trimmed V and J ends, which lost 5 bases and 8 bases, there was a span of 6 bases. From germline, CDR1 is WSHSY and CDR2 SAAADI. CDR3: CASSPGGELFF. The CDR3 nucleotides are TGCGCCAGCAGTCCGGGAGGGGAGCTGTTTTTT.

J is TRBJ2-3 and V is TRBV4-2; a possible D gene is TRBD2 (7 bases). V lost 0 bases to trimming and J lost 5 bases, with 21 bases between them. Germline-derived CDR1 and CDR2 are LGHNA and YNFKEQ. This CDR3 is built from 18 residues. In DNA form, the CDR3 reads TGTGCCAGCAGCCAAGATCCCCTTGGCGGGGGCGGGAGAGATACGCAGTATTTT. Protein: CASSQDPLGGGGRDTQYF.

The V and J genes are TRBV11-3 and TRBJ2-3; D uncertain. Germline assignment: CDR1 SGHNT and CDR2 YENEEA. CDR3 size: 15 residues. The germline V and J ends were trimmed by 1 base and 6 bases, with 14 bases remaining between them. As DNA, the CDR3 is TGTGCCAGCAGCTTAGGAGTAGGGCTGGGGGATACGCAGTATTTT. It codes for CASSLGVGLGDTQYF.

This rearrangement joins TRBV10-3 to TRBJ1-5; 7 bases map to TRBD1. J gave up 0 bases and V 0 bases, and 8 bases lay outside the gene matches. CDR1 ENHRY and CDR2 SYGVKD come from the germline V gene. This CDR3 is built from 18 residues. The CDR3 region is CAISESRGRDGSNQPQHF. For the CDR3, the DNA is TGTGCCATCAGTGAGTCGAGGGGGCGGGACGGTAGCAATCAGCCCCAGCATTTT.

The rearrangement joins TRBV29-1 to TRBJ1-6; D may be TRBD1 (6 bases). This CDR3 is built from 14 residues. The germline V and J ends were trimmed by 6 bases and 3 bases, with 12 bases remaining between them. Germline CDR1 and CDR2: SQVTM and ANQGSEA. The CDR3 loop is CSVRGPDYNSPLHF. CDR3 DNA: TGCAGCGTCCGGGGGCCAGACTATAATTCACCCCTCCACTTT.

This clone was seen only once. The chain employs TRBV29-1 and TRBJ2-3; no definite D call. Germline-derived CDR1 and CDR2 are SQVTM and ANQGSEA. The CDR3 consists of 15 residues. With 5 bases removed from V and 2 bases from J, the gap between germline ends came to 17 bases. CDR3 protein: CSVSFDIGPTDTQYF. As DNA, the CDR3 is TGCAGCGTTTCTTTTGACATAGGCCCCACAGATACGCAGTATTTT.

V and J are TRBV7-2 and TRBJ2-7; 8 nucleotides align to TRBD2. V gave up 2 bases and J gave up 3 bases; unmatched junction bases: 6. The germline V gene encodes CDR1 SGHTA and CDR2 FQGNSA. This CDR3 is 15 amino acids long. The CDR3 region has the DNA TGTGCCAGCAGCTTAAGTAGCGGGGAACTCTACGAGCAGTACTTC. Translating it yields CASSLSSGELYEQYF.

The chain couples TRBV9 to TRBJ1-1; D perhaps matches TRBD1 (6 bases). There are 15 residues in the CDR3. Germline V gives CDR1 SGDLS, CDR2 YYNGEE. V lost 4 bases, J lost 5 bases, and 18 bases lay in between. The CDR3 sequence: CASSPPTGLLTEAFF. The CDR3 bases are TGTGCCAGCAGCCCCCCGACAGGTCTGTTGACTGAAGCTTTCTTT.

The chain couples TRBV5-1 to TRBJ2-2; 11 bases are a match to TRBD1. The germline V gene encodes CDR1 SGHRS and CDR2 YFSETQ. V dropped 0 bases and J dropped 0; count of bases not matched to a gene: 10. The CDR3 has 20 amino acids. The CDR3 spells CASSLAGDRGTSANTGELFF. The CDR3 DNA reads TGCGCCAGCAGCTTGGCCGGGGACAGGGGGACCTCTGCGAACACCGGGGAGCTGTTTTTT.

The chain links TRBV15 to TRBJ1-4; no reliable D call. V lost 7 bases and J 4 bases, leaving 13 bases between the germline ends. The CDR3 is 14 amino acids. In germline, CDR1 is LNHNV, CDR2 YYDKDF (reference sequence). This CDR3 is CATINDSYNEKLFF. Here the CDR3 DNA reads TGTGCCACCATCAACGACTCGTATAATGAAAAACTGTTTTTT.

The chain uses TRBV20-1 and TRBJ2-1, with D possibly called TRBD1 or TRBD2 (5 bases each). Looked up from germline, CDR1 is DFQATT and CDR2 is SNEGSKA (reference sequence). V was trimmed by 4 bases and J by 14 bases, leaving 12 bases between them. The CDR3 is 10 residues long. This CDR3 reads CSATGTPKFF. The CDR3 nucleotides read TGCAGTGCTACCGGGACCCCGAAGTTCTTC.

The chain combines TRBV15 with TRBJ1-2; D might be TRBD1 (6 bases). The CDR3 has 15 amino acids. The germline V gene encodes CDR1 LNHNV and CDR2 YYDKDF (reference sequence). V was cut by 6 bases and J by 0 bases, with 14 bases left in between. The CDR3, as DNA: TGTGCCACCAGGGGGGCTCGAGGGCCTAACTATGGCTACACCTTC. Translating gives CATRGARGPNYGYTF.

On this clone itself: The junction differs from germline at one of its ends, possibly a read error. V gene TRBV2 combines with J gene TRBJ2-3, with D unresolved. The CDR3 runs 15 residues. Germline V gene sequence: CDR1 SNHLY, CDR2 FYNNEI. The CDR3, as DNA: TGTGCCAGCAGTGAAGCGCTGGCGCCTAGTGATAGGCAGTATTTT. It is translated as CASSEALAPSDRQYF.

This rearrangement joins TRBV4-3 to TRBJ2-3, with 8 bases that match TRBD2. V dropped 4 bases and J dropped 5; count of bases not matched to a gene: 14. The germline gives CDR1 LGHNA, CDR2 YSLEER. CDR3 length: 17 residues. CDR3 DNA sequence: TGCGCCAGCAGCCCAGGTCCCCGGGGGGGCATCGGAGATACGCAGTATTTT. It specifies CASSPGPRGGIGDTQYF.

This chain uses TRBV15 with TRBJ2-2; a possible D gene is TRBD2 (5 bases). The germline gives CDR1 LNHNV, CDR2 YYDKDF (reference sequence). This CDR3 has 15 amino acids. V dropped 1 base and J dropped 3 bases, with 9 bases sitting between them. The DNA of the CDR3 is TGTGCCACCAGCAGAGCTAAGAGGGACACCGGGGAGCTGTTTTTT. Protein sequence: CATSRAKRDTGELFF.

This sequence joins TRBV27 and TRBJ1-2; 7 nucleotides agree with TRBD1. V lost 4 bases and J lost 8; bases outside the gene matches: 13. The CDR3 runs 15 residues. Germline V lookup: CDR1 MNHEY, CDR2 SMNVEV (reference sequence). CDR3: CASSYSGGGGYGYTF. The CDR3 region has the DNA TGTGCCAGCAGTTATTCAGGGGGGGGCGGATACGGCTACACCTTC.

The chain is built from TRBV18 and TRBJ1-1; D is ambiguous. Trimming removed 6 bases from V and 7 bases from J, with 9 bases in between. Germline V gene lookup returns CDR1 KGHSH and CDR2 LQKENI. CDR3 length equals 11 residues. Written as DNA, the CDR3 is TGTGCCAGCTCTTCCAACCTTGAAGCTTTCTTT. Residues: CASSSNLEAFF.

This rearrangement joins TRBV9 to TRBJ2-2, with 9 bases fitting TRBD1. The junction had 13 bases not matched to a gene; V was cut back by 0 bases and J by 7 bases. The CDR3 has 18 amino acids. CDR1 and CDR2 (germline): SGDLS, YYNGEE. The CDR3 nucleotides are TGTGCCAGCAGCGTAGGAGGGACAGGGACGCCCCTGGGCGGGGAGCTGTTTTTT. Its protein is CASSVGGTGTPLGGELFF.

This clone was counted between two and nine times. The rearrangement uses TRBV7-2 and TRBJ1-6; possibly TRBD1 for D (5 bases). V shed 1 base and J shed 0 bases, with 10 bases lying between them. The CDR3 runs to 17 residues. The V gene's germline CDR1 is SGHTA and CDR2 FQGNSA. As DNA, the CDR3 is TGTGCCAGCAGCTTAGTTGGGGGTAGCTCCTATAATTCACCCCTCCACTTT. Translated: CASSLVGGSSYNSPLHF.

Points on this clone: Other DNA variants within this sample encode the same CDR3. The V gene is TRBV7-2, the J gene TRBJ2-6; D ambiguous. This CDR3 has 15 amino acids. V was shortened by 1 base and J by 0 bases, with 4 bases between the two germline ends. Germline CDR1 and CDR2: SGHTA and FQGNSA. As DNA, the CDR3 is TGTGCCAGCAGCTTAGGCAGCTCTGGGGCCAACGTCCTGACTTTC. Translation: CASSLGSSGANVLTF.

Concerning this clone itself: Different DNA sequences within this sample yield the same CDR3. The V and J genes are TRBV6-5 and TRBJ1-6; D unclear. This CDR3 is built from 15 residues. The germline V gene encodes CDR1 MNHEY and CDR2 SVGAGI. V lost 2 bases to trimming and J lost 0 bases, with 5 bases between them. As DNA, the CDR3 is TGTGCCAGCAGTTACGGTAGCTCCTATAATTCACCCCTCCACTTT. Translation gives CASSYGSSYNSPLHF.

The chain links TRBV4-2 to TRBJ1-2, with a possible D match to TRBD1 (5 bases). Trimming cost V 4 bases and J 7 bases, with 19 bases left between them. In germline, CDR1 is LGHNA, CDR2 YNFKEQ. The CDR3 sequence is 15 residues long. CDR3 region: CASSPPRDGWGGYTF. CDR3 in DNA: TGTGCCAGCAGCCCCCCCCGGGACGGATGGGGTGGCTACACCTTC.

J is TRBJ2-5 and V is TRBV11-3; tentative D call: TRBD1 (6 bases). Germline V CDR1 and CDR2: SGHNT, YENEEA. V was cut by 1 base and J by 5 bases, with 14 bases left in between. The CDR3 is 15 amino acids. In DNA form, the CDR3 reads TGTGCCAGCAGCTTAGGAGTGGGGGCCGGGGAGACCCAGTACTTC. Translated: CASSLGVGAGETQYF.

The V call is TRBV6-1, the J call TRBJ1-4; maybe TRBD1 (6 bases). CDR1 and CDR2 from the germline V gene are MNHNS and SASEGT. This CDR3 is 15 amino acids long. The V end lost 5 bases, the J end lost 8 bases, and 18 bases lay between the germline ends. In DNA form, the CDR3 reads TGTGCCAGCAGTTCTCCCCCGGGACACCTCGAAAAACTGTTTTTT. It specifies CASSSPPGHLEKLFF.